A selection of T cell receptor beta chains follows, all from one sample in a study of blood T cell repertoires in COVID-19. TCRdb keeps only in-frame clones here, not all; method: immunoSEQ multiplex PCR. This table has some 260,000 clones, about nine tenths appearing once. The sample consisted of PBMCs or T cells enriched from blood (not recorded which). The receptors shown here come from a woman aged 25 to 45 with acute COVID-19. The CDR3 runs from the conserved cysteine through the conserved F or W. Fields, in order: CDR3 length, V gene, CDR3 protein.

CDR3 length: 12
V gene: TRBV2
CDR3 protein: CASSERGGEQFF

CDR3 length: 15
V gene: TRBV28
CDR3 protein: CASSLLPGGGQPQHF

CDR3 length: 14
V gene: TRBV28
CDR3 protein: CASSSQESYNEQFF

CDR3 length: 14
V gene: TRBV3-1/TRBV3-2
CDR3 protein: CASSQEARGYGYTF

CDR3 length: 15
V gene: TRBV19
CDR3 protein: CASSISGVRGLEAFF

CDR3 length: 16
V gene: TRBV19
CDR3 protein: CASSFSQQAFNQPQHF

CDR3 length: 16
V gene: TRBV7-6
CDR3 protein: CASSALGQGEDYGYTF

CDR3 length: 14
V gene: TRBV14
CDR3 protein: CASSQGGGNYGYTF

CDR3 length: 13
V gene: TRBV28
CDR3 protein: CASTTGGQYEQYF

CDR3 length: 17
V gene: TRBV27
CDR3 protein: CASSPTTSGVSYNEQFF

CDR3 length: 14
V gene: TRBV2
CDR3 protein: CASSVPGNNEKLFF

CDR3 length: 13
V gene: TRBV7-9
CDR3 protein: CASSLQVVHEQYF

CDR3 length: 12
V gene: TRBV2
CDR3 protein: CATRQTNYGYTF

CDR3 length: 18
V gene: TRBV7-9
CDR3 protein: CASSLALGLAESPGELFF

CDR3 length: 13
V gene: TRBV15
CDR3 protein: CATSRGQGETQYF

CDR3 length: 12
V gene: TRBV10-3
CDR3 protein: CATQGPTYEQYF

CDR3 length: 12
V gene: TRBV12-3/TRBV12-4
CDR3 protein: CASSSQVYEQFF

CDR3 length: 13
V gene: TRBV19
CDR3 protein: CASSGTRDYEQYF

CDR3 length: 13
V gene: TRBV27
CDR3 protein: CASSLQGPSRVFF

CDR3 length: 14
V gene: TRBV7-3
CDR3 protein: CASSLDRGADTQYF

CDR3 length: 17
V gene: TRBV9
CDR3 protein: CASRGSRWDRGDGELFF

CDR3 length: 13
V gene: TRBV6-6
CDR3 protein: CASRPSSLNEQFF

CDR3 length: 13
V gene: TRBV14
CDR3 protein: CASSQRREAEAFF

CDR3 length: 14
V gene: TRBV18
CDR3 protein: CASSPPSLNTEAFF

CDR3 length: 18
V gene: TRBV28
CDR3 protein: CASSLEASGRGVQETQYF

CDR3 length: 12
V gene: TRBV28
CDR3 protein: CASSSGLVEQYF

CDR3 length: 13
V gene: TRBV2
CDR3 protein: CASDREEDYGYTF

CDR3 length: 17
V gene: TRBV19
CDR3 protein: CASSIDQLRGINTEAFF

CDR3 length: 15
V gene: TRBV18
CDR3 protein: CASSQFSGMNTEAFF

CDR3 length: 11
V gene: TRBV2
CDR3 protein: CASRGDTEAFF

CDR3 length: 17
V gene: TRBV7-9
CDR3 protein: CASSLSRGLGMNTEAFF

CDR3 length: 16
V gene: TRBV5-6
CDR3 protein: CASSLRSGSNTGELFF

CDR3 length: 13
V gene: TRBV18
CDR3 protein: CASSPSFVNEQFF

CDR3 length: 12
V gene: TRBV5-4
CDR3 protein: CASTSVTDTQYF

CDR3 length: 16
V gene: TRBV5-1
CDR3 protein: CASRRGIWFGANVLTF

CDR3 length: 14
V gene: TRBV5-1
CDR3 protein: CASSPLALNYGYTF

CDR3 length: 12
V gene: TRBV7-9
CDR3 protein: CASSRSGGWAFF

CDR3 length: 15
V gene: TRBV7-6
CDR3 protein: CASSPGTANTGELFF

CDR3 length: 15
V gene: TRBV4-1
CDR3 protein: CASSQGQRKNTEAFF

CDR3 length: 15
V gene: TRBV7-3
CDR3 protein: CASSLDGGSYNEQFF

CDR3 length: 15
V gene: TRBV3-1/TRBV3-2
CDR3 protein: CASSQGEQGASGYTF

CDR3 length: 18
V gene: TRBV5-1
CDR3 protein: CASSVRGGLVPSSYEQYF

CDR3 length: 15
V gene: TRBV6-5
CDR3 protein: CASSYSARGNTEAFF

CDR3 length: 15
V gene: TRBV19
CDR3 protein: CASSIFSQGSYEQYF

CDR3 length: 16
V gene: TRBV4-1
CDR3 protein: CASSPGLAGVAGEQFF

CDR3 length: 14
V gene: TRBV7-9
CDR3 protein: CASSLAGREEGYTF

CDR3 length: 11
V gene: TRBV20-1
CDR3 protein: CSASGGGGYTF

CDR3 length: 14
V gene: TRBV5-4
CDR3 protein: CASSSKQGSDTQYF

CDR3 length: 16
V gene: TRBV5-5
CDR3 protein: CASSLTGGVERTEAFF